The entry below describes one T cell receptor beta chain. Measured with immunoSEQ multiplex PCR; TCRdb has only the in-frame clones, and not every one. The sample carries some 2,500,000 clones, approximately 93% recorded once. This sample was taken from a study of shared clonotypes between healthy human individuals. CDR1 and CDR2 (germline): MDHEN, SYDVKM. V gave up 5 bases and J gave up 3 bases, with 17 bases separating them. This CDR3 spans 17 amino acids. Material: naive CD4+ T cells from PBMCs. Noted subset: CD45RA+ positively selected. The clonotype was recovered from a young man in good health. Some clones in this sample may be carry-over from other donors' samples. The chain is built from TRBV28 and TRBJ2-6; D may be TRBD1 or TRBD2 (6 bases each). CDR3 sequence: CASSPLGGAVGANVLTF. As DNA, the CDR3 is TGTGCCAGCAGTCCGCTCGGGGGCGCCGTTGGGGCCAACGTCCTGACTTTC.